Listed below are T cell receptor beta chains from one sample, sequenced in a study of CD8 T cells in Susac syndrome. TCRdb fed the immunoSEQ multiplex PCR reads into MiXCR, producing one record per CDR3 protein. Counted here are about 57,000 distinct CDR3 sequences, roughly 93% occurring once; the ten biggest clones make up 0.45% to 0.65%. Material: CD8+ T cells from PBMCs. Receptor source: a human donor with multiple sclerosis. CDR3s include the opening cysteine and the closing phenylalanine or tryptophan. D genes are given only for firm matches. Only some rows state a clone size, as once, few, many or a class for expanded clones.

clone_size | j_call | v_call | d_call | cdr3_nt | cdr3_aa
NA | TRBJ2-2 | TRBV9 | NA | TGTGCCAGCAGCGTCCAGCTGGGCGGAAGCGACACCGGGGAGCTGTTTTTT | CASSVQLGGSDTGELFF
NA | TRBJ2-1 | TRBV28 | NA | TGTGCCAGCAGCCTCGACGGACACAATGAGCAGTTCTTC | CASSLDGHNEQFF
NA | TRBJ1-5 | TRBV9 | NA | TGTGCCAGCAGCCTCCATGACAGTGGCAATCAGCCCCAGCATTTT | CASSLHDSGNQPQHF
NA | TRBJ2-3 | TRBV7-9 | TRBD2 | TGTGCCAGCAGCTCACCTATAAAGCGGGGGTCCCATACGCAGTATTTT | CASSSPIKRGSHTQYF
NA | TRBJ2-5 | TRBV7-3 | NA | TGTGCCAGCAGCTTAAGGCGTGGGGAAGGAGGAGAGACCCAGTACTTC | CASSLRRGEGGETQYF
NA | TRBJ2-7 | TRBV7-8 | TRBD1 | TGTGCCAGCAGCCCTTCCGGGACAGGGACCAACGAGCAGTACTTC | CASSPSGTGTNEQYF
NA | TRBJ2-1 | TRBV4-1 | NA | TGCGCCAGCAGCCAAGGATTACCCTACAATGAGCAGTTCTTC | CASSQGLPYNEQFF
NA | TRBJ1-2 | TRBV30 | NA | TGTGCCTGGAGTGTTCTAGGCCCGTGGACCTTC | CAWSVLGPWTF
NA | TRBJ2-3 | TRBV2 | NA | TGTGCCAGCAGTGAAATCCCGGGCTCAGATACGCAGTATTTT | CASSEIPGSDTQYF
NA | TRBJ1-2 | TRBV7-9 | NA | TGTGCCAGCAGCTTCTCGACAGTAGGGAACTATGGCTACACCTTC | CASSFSTVGNYGYTF
NA | TRBJ1-2 | TRBV19 | NA | TGTGCCAGTAGTATAGGGAGGACACCTAACTATGGCTACACCTTC | CASSIGRTPNYGYTF
NA | TRBJ2-5 | TRBV6-5 | NA | TGTGCCAGCAGTTACCAAGGCAGTCAAGAGACCCAGTACTTC | CASSYQGSQETQYF
once | TRBJ2-7 | TRBV7-9 | NA | TGTGCCAGCAGCGCGCCATTAGTGGCACAGAACTACGAGCAGTACTTC | CASSAPLVAQNYEQYF
NA | TRBJ2-1 | TRBV3-1 | NA | TGTGCCAGCAGCCAAGTTAGCTCCTACAATGAGCAGTTCTTC | CASSQVSSYNEQFF
NA | TRBJ1-5 | TRBV7-6 | NA | TGTGCCAGCAGCTTAGCGTGGGGGGGCTATAGCAATCAGCCCCAGCATTTT | CASSLAWGGYSNQPQHF
NA | TRBJ1-2 | TRBV7-9 | NA | TGTGCCAGCAGCCCCGTATTGGGTACCGTCAGCTATGGCTACACCTTC | CASSPVLGTVSYGYTF
once | TRBJ1-2 | TRBV12-3/TRBV12-4 | NA | TGTGCCAGCAGTTTACAGGGCTATGGCTACACCTTC | CASSLQGYGYTF
NA | TRBJ2-1 | TRBV20-1 | NA | TGCAGTGCGGATGGAGTGGGGGCCTCCTCCTACAATGAGCAGTTCTTC | CSADGVGASSYNEQFF
NA | TRBJ2-7 | TRBV3-1 | TRBD2 | TGTGCCAGCAGCCAACGAGCGGGGGGGCCGGACGAGCAGTACTTC | CASSQRAGGPDEQYF
NA | TRBJ1-2 | TRBV28 | TRBD1 | TGTGCCAGCATCAGAAGACAGGGGCGTATAGTCACACTCCACTCTTATGGCTACACCTTC | CASIRRQGRIVTLHSYGYTF
NA | TRBJ1-1 | TRBV14 | NA | TGTGCCAGCAGCCTCGGGACGAACACTGAAGCTTTCTTT | CASSLGTNTEAFF
NA | TRBJ2-7 | TRBV20-1 | NA | TGCAGTGCTAGAGATAACGAGGAGGCAGGGGAGATCCACGAGCAGTACTTC | CSARDNEEAGEIHEQYF
once | TRBJ1-1 | TRBV9 | NA | TGTGCCAGCAGCGTCGAACGACAGAACACTGAAGCTTTCTTT | CASSVERQNTEAFF
NA | TRBJ1-1 | TRBV5-1 | NA | TGCGCCAGCATGGGGGGCACTGAAGCTTTCTTT | CASMGGTEAFF
NA | TRBJ1-1 | TRBV25-1 | NA | TGTGCCAGCGGGTGGGAGAACACTGAAGCTTTCTTT | CASGWENTEAFF
NA | TRBJ1-1 | TRBV7-9 | NA | TGTGCCAGTAATGGGGACACTGAAGCTTTCTTT | CASNGDTEAFF
NA | TRBJ2-3 | TRBV20-1 | TRBD2 | TGCAGTGCGTGGACTAGCCTCGACACAGATACGCAGTATTTT | CSAWTSLDTDTQYF
NA | TRBJ2-4 | TRBV9 | NA | TGTGCCAGCAGCGTTGGATCCATCCCTTTAGCCAAAAACATTCAGTACTTC | CASSVGSIPLAKNIQYF
NA | TRBJ1-1 | TRBV6-2/TRBV6-3 | NA | TGTGCCAGCAGTTACAGGCAAGAAGCTTTCTTT | CASSYRQEAFF
NA | TRBJ2-1 | TRBV4-1 | NA | TGCGCCAGCAGCCAAGAATCGGCGGTTATAGATGAGCAGTTCTTC | CASSQESAVIDEQFF
NA | TRBJ2-7 | TRBV9 | TRBD1 | TGTGCCAGCAGCGTAGGGGGAACAGGGGGCGAATACGAGCAGTACTTC | CASSVGGTGGEYEQYF
NA | TRBJ2-1 | TRBV5-4 | NA | TGTGCCAGCAGCCGGAACCCTAATGAGCAGTTCTTC | CASSRNPNEQFF
NA | TRBJ1-5 | TRBV6-1 | TRBD1 | TGTGCCAGCAGACAACTAACGGGACAGGGCTGGCCCCAGCATTTT | CASRQLTGQGWPQHF
NA | TRBJ2-5 | TRBV7-2 | NA | TGTGCCAGCAGCTCCCCCCCAGACGAGACCCAGTACTTC | CASSSPPDETQYF
once | TRBJ2-1 | TRBV6-1 | TRBD2 | TGTGCCAGCAGTGCTGGACTAGCGGGGACCAATGAGCAGTTCTTC | CASSAGLAGTNEQFF
NA | TRBJ2-7 | TRBV5-1 | TRBD2 | TGCGCCAGCAGGCCATCTAGCGGGGGGGCTGAAGAGCAGTACTTC | CASRPSSGGAEEQYF
NA | TRBJ1-1 | TRBV9 | NA | TGTGCCAGCAGCGTAGGGGGCGGATGGATCACTGAAGCTTTCTTT | CASSVGGGWITEAFF
NA | TRBJ2-6 | TRBV10-2 | NA | TGCGCCAGCAGTGAGTTCTCTGGGGCCAACGTCCTGACTTTC | CASSEFSGANVLTF
NA | TRBJ1-5 | TRBV6-5 | NA | TGTGCCAGCAGTTACGACGTGAGCAATCAGCCCCAGCATTTT | CASSYDVSNQPQHF
NA | TRBJ2-1 | TRBV27 | NA | TGTGCCAGCAGTTGGGGGGGGCCGGGAAATGAGCAGTTCTTC | CASSWGGPGNEQFF